Presented here are 8 T cell receptor beta chains from one specimen sequenced in a study of T-cell memory formation after mild COVID-19. TCRdb analysed the 5' RACE reads with MiXCR anew, one entry per CDR3 protein. The sample holds 350,000 to 500,000 distinct CDR3 sequences, 20% seen once. The sample comprised PBMCs or a T cell subset sorted from them (not recorded which). Every receptor here comes from an adult woman who had mild COVID-19 (a few samples of this study predate the infection). Cell type and time point are not known.

This chain uses TRBV5-1 with TRBJ2-7, with D maybe TRBD2 (6 bases). In germline, CDR1 is SGHRS, CDR2 YFSETQ. V lost 1 base to trimming and J lost 6 bases, with 17 bases between them. The CDR3 consists of 15 residues. CDR3 residues: CASSLRPSLAAEQYF. In nucleotides, the CDR3 is TGCGCCAGCAGCTTGCGTCCCTCGTTAGCGGCCGAGCAGTACTTC.

This chain links TRBV7-2 with TRBJ2-7, with D possibly being TRBD1 or TRBD2 (6 bases each). V gave up 6 bases and J gave up 5 bases, with 14 bases separating them. This CDR3 has 13 amino acids. The germline gives CDR1 SGHTA, CDR2 FQGNSA. Here the CDR3 DNA reads TGTGCCAGCAGAGCCCCGGGGGCGGACGAGCAGTACTTC. Its translation: CASRAPGADEQYF.

This clonotype has just a few counts. V usage is TRBV5-1 and J usage is TRBJ1-3, with a weak D call TRBD1 (6 bases). The CDR3 runs 14 residues. Trimming shortened V by 3 bases and J by 3 bases, and 10 bases separated the two germline ends. Per germline, CDR1 SGHRS and CDR2 YFSETQ. The CDR3 sequence: CASSSQGRGNTIYF. The CDR3 DNA reads as TGCGCCAGCAGCTCCCAGGGGCGTGGAAACACCATATATTTT.

The sample holds a few counts of this clonotype. The J gene is TRBJ1-6, the V gene TRBV20-1; weak D call: TRBD1 (6 bases). CDR3 length equals 15 residues. Germline CDR1 DFQATT, CDR2 SNEGSKA (reference sequence). Between the trimmed V and J ends, which lost 2 bases and 10 bases, there was a span of 18 bases. CDR3 coding DNA: TGCAGTGCTAGACCGACGGGGGCCTTATACTCACCCCTCCACTTT. It encodes CSARPTGALYSPLHF.

This clonotype turned up a few times. The chain uses TRBV7-9 and TRBJ1-1; 7 nucleotides align to TRBD1. Germline loops: CDR1 SEHNR, CDR2 FQNEAQ (reference sequence). V lost 1 base to trimming and J lost 11 bases; unmatched junction nucleotides: 13. CDR3 length: 15 residues. The CDR3 sequence: CASSLVSGQIGEAFF. In DNA form, the CDR3 reads TGTGCCAGCAGCTTAGTCTCGGGACAGATCGGTGAGGCTTTCTTT.

The V and J genes are TRBV11-2 and TRBJ2-1, with a tentative D call TRBD2 (5 bases). CDR1 and CDR2 from the germline V gene are SGHAT and FQNNGV. This CDR3 has 15 amino acids. V shed 5 bases and J shed 4 bases, with 15 bases lying between them. The CDR3 sequence: CASSVGPSLYNEQFF. The CDR3 region has the DNA TGTGCCAGCAGCGTCGGGCCTAGCCTTTACAATGAGCAGTTCTTC.

This clonotype was detected many times. The chain uses TRBV7-3 and TRBJ2-3, with D tentatively TRBD1 (7 bases). Germline CDR1 and CDR2: SGHTA and FQGTGA. V was trimmed by 0 bases and J by 0 bases, leaving 16 bases between them. This CDR3 comprises 18 residues. CDR3 protein: CASSLTSGGGGSTDTQYF. DNA for the CDR3: TGTGCCAGCAGCTTAACGTCAGGAGGGGGCGGTAGCACAGATACGCAGTATTTT.

The sample holds a few counts of this clonotype. The chain recombines TRBV7-8 with TRBJ1-6; possibly TRBD1 for D (5 bases). The V end lost 5 bases, the J end lost 3 bases, and 17 bases lay between the germline ends. Germline lookup yields CDR1 SGHVS and CDR2 FQNEAQ. The CDR3 totals 17 residues. The CDR3 region is CASSLRAGPLYNSPLHF. The CDR3, as DNA: TGTGCCAGCAGCCTTAGGGCAGGGCCCCTCTATAATTCACCCCTCCACTTT.